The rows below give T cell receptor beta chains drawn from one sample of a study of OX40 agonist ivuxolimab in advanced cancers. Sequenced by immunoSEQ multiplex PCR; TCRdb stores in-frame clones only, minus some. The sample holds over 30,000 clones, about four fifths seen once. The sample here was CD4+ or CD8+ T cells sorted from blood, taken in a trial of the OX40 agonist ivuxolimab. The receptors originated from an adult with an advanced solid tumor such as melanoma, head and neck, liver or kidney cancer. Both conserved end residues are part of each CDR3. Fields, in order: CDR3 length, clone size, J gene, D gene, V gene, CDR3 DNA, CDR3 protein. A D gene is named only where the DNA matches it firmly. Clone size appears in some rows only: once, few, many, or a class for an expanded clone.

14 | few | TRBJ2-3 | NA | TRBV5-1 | TGCGCCAGCAGCCTGGACCGGGCGGAGGATACGCAGTATTTT | CASSLDRAEDTQYF
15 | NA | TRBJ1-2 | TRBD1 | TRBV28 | TGTGCCAGCAGTTTGGGACAGGGGGCTCCCTATGGCTACACCTTC | CASSLGQGAPYGYTF
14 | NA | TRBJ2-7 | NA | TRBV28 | TGTGCCAGCAAACCGCCGGCTTCAGGGGGGGAGCAGTACTTC | CASKPPASGGEQYF
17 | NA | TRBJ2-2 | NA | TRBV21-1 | TGTGCCAGCAGCGAAAAGGTACCAGGGGAGGCCACCGGGGAGCTGTTTTTT | CASSEKVPGEATGELFF
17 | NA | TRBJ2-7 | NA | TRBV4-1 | TGCGCCAGCAGCCAACATAGCGCAAGGATCTACTCCTACGAGCAGTACTTC | CASSQHSARIYSYEQYF
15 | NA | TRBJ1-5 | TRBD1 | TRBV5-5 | TGTGCCAGCAGCGGACAGGGCGGTAGCAATCAGCCCCAGCATTTT | CASSGQGGSNQPQHF
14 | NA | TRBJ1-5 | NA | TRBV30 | TGTGCCTGGAGTGCGACGACTCGCAATCAGCCCCAGCATTTT | CAWSATTRNQPQHF
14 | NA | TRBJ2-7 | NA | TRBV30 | TGTGCCTGGAGTGTACCGCGGGGAAGCCACGAGCAGTACTTC | CAWSVPRGSHEQYF
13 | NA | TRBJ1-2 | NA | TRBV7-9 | TGTGCCAGCAGCTTAGGGGGGGACTATGGCTACACCTTC | CASSLGGDYGYTF
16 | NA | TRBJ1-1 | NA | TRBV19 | TGTGCCAGTAGCCCTCCCCCGCAGGGGTTGGAAAAGGAAGCTTTCTTT | CASSPPPQGLEKEAFF
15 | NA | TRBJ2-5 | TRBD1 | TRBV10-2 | TGCGCCAGCAGTGACCCCGGGACAGGCTGGGAGACCCAGTACTTC | CASSDPGTGWETQYF
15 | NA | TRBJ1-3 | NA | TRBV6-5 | TGTGCCAGCAGTTACGAGGGAAGGGCTGGAAACACCATATATTTT | CASSYEGRAGNTIYF
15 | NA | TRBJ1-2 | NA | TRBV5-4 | TGTGCCACAAGAAGGGCCGACACAGGGTACTATGGCTACACCTTC | CATRRADTGYYGYTF
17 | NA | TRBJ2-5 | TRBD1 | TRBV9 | TGTGCCAGCAGCGGCACAGGGGGCTCTCGGTACCAAGAGACCCAGTACTTC | CASSGTGGSRYQETQYF
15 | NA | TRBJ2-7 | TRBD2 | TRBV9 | TGTGCCAGCAGTGTAACTAGCGGGGGTACCTACGAGCAGTACTTC | CASSVTSGGTYEQYF
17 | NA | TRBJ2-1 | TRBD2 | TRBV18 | TGTGCCAGCACGCCGGGACTAGCGGAGGGGCGGGACAATGAGCAGTTCTTC | CASTPGLAEGRDNEQFF
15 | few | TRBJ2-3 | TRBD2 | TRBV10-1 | TGCGCCAGCAGTGAACCGGGACTAGGGTACGATACGCAGTATTTT | CASSEPGLGYDTQYF
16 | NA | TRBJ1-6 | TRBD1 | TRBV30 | TGTGCCTGGAGGATTATCGACAGGGGATGGAATTCACCCCTCCACTTT | CAWRIIDRGWNSPLHF
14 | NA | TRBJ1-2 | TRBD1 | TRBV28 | TGTGCCAGCAGCCTGGGACAGTCTATATTCAGCTACACCTTC | CASSLGQSIFSYTF
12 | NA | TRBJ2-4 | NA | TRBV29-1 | TGCAGCGTAGCAACCGACACAAACATTCAGTACTTC | CSVATDTNIQYF
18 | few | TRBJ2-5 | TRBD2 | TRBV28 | TGTGCCAGCCACTCCTATCTTAGCGGGCCGGAGGGCCAAGAGACCCAGTACTTC | CASHSYLSGPEGQETQYF
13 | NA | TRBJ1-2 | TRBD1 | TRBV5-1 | TGCGCCAGCAGTGGGGGACAGTCTTATGGCTACACCTTC | CASSGGQSYGYTF
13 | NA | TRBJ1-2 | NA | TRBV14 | TGTGCCAGCAGCCAAGAACGGGACGGATTCTACACCTTC | CASSQERDGFYTF
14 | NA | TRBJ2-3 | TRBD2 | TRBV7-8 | TGTGCCAGCAGCCTTAGCGGGGAGGGTACGGGGCAGTATTTT | CASSLSGEGTGQYF
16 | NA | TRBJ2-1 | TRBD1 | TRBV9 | TGTGCCAGCAGCGTTAAGGCACGACAGGGTAACAATGAGCAGTTCTTC | CASSVKARQGNNEQFF
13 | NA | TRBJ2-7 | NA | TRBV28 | TGTGCCAGCAGTCAGACAGCGAGCTACGAGCAGTACTTC | CASSQTASYEQYF
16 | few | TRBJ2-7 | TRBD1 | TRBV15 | TGTGCCACCAGCGGAGCCGGACAGGCTGGAAGGTACGAGCAGTACTTC | CATSGAGQAGRYEQYF
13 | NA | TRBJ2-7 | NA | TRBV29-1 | TGCAGCGTTAGGTGGGAGGTCTCCTACGAGCAGTACTTC | CSVRWEVSYEQYF
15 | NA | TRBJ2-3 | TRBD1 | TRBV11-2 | TGTGCCAGCAGCCCCTGGACAGGGATTAAAGATACGCAGTATTTT | CASSPWTGIKDTQYF